This passage covers 25 T cell receptor beta chains from one sample sequenced in a study of T cell changes during pregnancy in multiple sclerosis. Method: immunoSEQ multiplex PCR; TCRdb's copy keeps in-frame clones and lacks some. This sample has 26,000 or so clones, with about 90% found just once. The material was peripheral blood, obtained in the first trimester of pregnancy. The receptors were gathered from a female donor in good health, enrolled as a control in a pregnancy study.

The chain is built from TRBV5-4 and TRBJ2-5; 9 bases agree with TRBD2. The V and J ends lost 0 bases and 7 bases, in that order; junction bases with no gene match: 13. CDR3 length: 17 residues. CDR1 is SGHNT and CDR2 is YYREEE in the germline V gene (reference sequence). CDR3 sequence: CASSLGAVAGAPGTQYF. The CDR3 bases are TGTGCCAGCAGCTTGGGGGCGGTAGCGGGGGCTCCCGGGACCCAGTACTTC.

This rearrangement joins TRBV5-1 to TRBJ2-3; D not certain. Germline V gene lookup returns CDR1 SGHRS and CDR2 YFSETQ. V gave up 1 base and J gave up 0 bases, with 9 bases separating them. CDR3 length equals 15 residues. The DNA of the CDR3 is TGCGCCAGCAGCTTGAACACGGGTAGCACAGATACGCAGTATTTT. Its translation is CASSLNTGSTDTQYF.

This chain uses TRBV4-3 with TRBJ1-1, with 9 nucleotides matching TRBD1. This CDR3 has 13 amino acids. The junction had 4 bases not matched to a gene; V was cut back by 5 bases and J by 6 bases. Germline-derived CDR1 and CDR2 are LGHNA and YSLEER. CDR3 protein: CASSMGQGAEAFF. CDR3 bases: TGCGCCAGCAGCATGGGACAGGGAGCTGAAGCTTTCTTT.

This clone was counted once. The chain is built from TRBV4-2 and TRBJ2-7; the match to TRBD2 covers 11 bases. Losses at the gene ends were 2 bases for V and 2 bases for J; bases not matched to a gene: 8. The germline V gene encodes CDR1 LGHNA and CDR2 YNFKEQ. The CDR3 has 17 residues. CDR3 sequence reads: CASSQSRLAGNAYEQYF. CDR3 DNA sequence: TGTGCCAGCAGCCAATCCCGACTAGCGGGAAACGCCTACGAGCAGTACTTC.

The chain is built from TRBV6-5 and TRBJ2-2, with 7 positions matching TRBD1. The germline V gene encodes CDR1 MNHEY and CDR2 SVGAGI. The CDR3 has 13 amino acids. Germline trimming cut 5 bases from V and 7 bases from J; bases unmatched to any gene: 4. This CDR3 reads CASSPGGSGELFF. The CDR3 nucleotides read TGTGCCAGCAGTCCAGGGGGAAGCGGGGAGCTGTTTTTT.

The chain employs TRBV5-4 and TRBJ1-5, with a weak D call TRBD1 (6 bases). V was shortened by 4 bases and J by 4 bases, with 9 bases between the two germline ends. This CDR3 contains 13 residues. CDR1 is SGHNT and CDR2 is YYREEE in the germline V gene (reference sequence). In DNA, the CDR3 is TGTGCCAGCAGCCTCGGACAGAATCAGCCCCAGCATTTT. Its translation: CASSLGQNQPQHF.

V gene TRBV29-1 combines with J gene TRBJ1-2; maybe TRBD1 (6 bases). There are 14 residues in the CDR3. Germline CDR1 and CDR2: SQVTM and ANQGSEA. V lost 6 bases to trimming and J lost 8 bases, with 22 bases between them. CDR3 region: CSVDPRGGIGGYTF. The CDR3 DNA reads TGCAGCGTGGACCCCAGGGGAGGGATTGGAGGCTACACCTTC.

This chain uses TRBV10-3 with TRBJ2-1, with 8 bases aligning to TRBD2. This CDR3 is 15 amino acids long. V lost 6 bases, J lost 5 bases, and 9 bases stayed unmatched. CDR1 and CDR2 (germline): ENHRY, SYGVKD. In nucleotides, the CDR3 is TGTGCCATCAGGGCGGGACTAGAAGGGAACAATGAGCAGTTCTTC. Translation: CAIRAGLEGNNEQFF.

V usage is TRBV29-1 and J usage is TRBJ2-3; 14 bases are shared with TRBD2. The CDR3 length is 13 residues. Losses at the gene ends were 6 bases for V and 8 bases for J; bases not matched to a gene: 4. In germline, CDR1 is SQVTM, CDR2 ANQGSEA. CDR3 sequence: CSVTSGGEGTQYF. The CDR3, as DNA: TGCAGCGTGACTAGCGGGGGGGAGGGTACGCAGTATTTT.

The chain recombines TRBV6-6 with TRBJ1-5; 7 bases line up with TRBD1. After removal of 5 bases from V and 4 bases from J, the junction contained 8 bases not matched to a gene. The CDR3 loop spans 15 amino acids. Germline CDR1 and CDR2: MNHNY and SVGAGI (reference sequence). The CDR3 spells CASSPDRVGNQPQHF. CDR3 nucleotide sequence: TGTGCCAGCAGTCCCGACAGGGTGGGAAATCAGCCCCAGCATTTT.

On this clone: The same CDR3 arises from other DNA sequences in this sample as well. The chain links TRBV4-1 to TRBJ2-4, with 8 bases lining up with TRBD1. Germline loops: CDR1 MGHRA, CDR2 YSYEKL. The V gene end was trimmed by 4 bases and the J gene end by 13 bases; junction bases not matched to a gene: 12. The CDR3 is made up of 14 amino acids. The CDR3 nucleotides read TGCGCCAGCAGCCGAGCGCCCTGGACAGGGACACAGTACTTC. Protein sequence: CASSRAPWTGTQYF.

The chain couples TRBV30 to TRBJ2-7; 8 positions match TRBD1. The ends lost 0 bases at V and 3 bases at J; junction bases unmatched: 4. Per germline, CDR1 GTSNPN and CDR2 SVGIG (reference sequence). The CDR3 consists of 14 residues. The CDR3 here is CAWSVAGGNYEQYF. For the CDR3, the DNA is TGTGCCTGGAGTGTAGCAGGGGGCAACTACGAGCAGTACTTC.

The V call is TRBV6-5, the J call TRBJ1-4; tentative D call: TRBD1 (6 bases). Germline assignment: CDR1 MNHEY and CDR2 SVGAGI. Trimming left V 4 bases short and J 8 bases short, with 14 bases between. The CDR3 totals 14 residues. Here the CDR3 DNA reads TGTGCCAGCAGTTCTTATGGGACACGGGAAAAACTGTTTTTT. Protein sequence: CASSSYGTREKLFF.

This clone was detected only a few times. The chain combines TRBV6-1 with TRBJ2-7; 14 nucleotides align to TRBD2. The V and J ends lost 4 bases and 6 bases, in that order; junction bases with no gene match: 5. Germline CDR1 MNHNS, CDR2 SASEGT. This CDR3 has 15 residues. CDR3 in amino acids: CASSGLAGGGFEQYF. The CDR3 DNA is TGTGCCAGCAGTGGACTAGCGGGGGGGGGTTTCGAGCAGTACTTC.

The J gene is TRBJ2-7, the V gene TRBV19; D is perhaps TRBD1 (5 bases). Germline CDR1 reads LNHDA; CDR2 reads SQIVND (reference sequence). V gave up 0 bases and J gave up 3 bases, with 9 bases separating them. The CDR3 extends over 14 amino acids. The DNA of the CDR3 is TGTGCCAGTAGTATAGAGGTAGGACACTACGAGCAGTACTTC. Its protein product is CASSIEVGHYEQYF.

The chain links TRBV27 to TRBJ2-3, with 12 bases matching TRBD2. Germline V gives CDR1 MNHEY, CDR2 SMNVEV (reference sequence). This CDR3 comprises 17 residues. V shed 6 bases and J 4 bases; nucleotides not matched to a gene: 11. The CDR3 is CASRQRASGREADTQYF. CDR3 DNA sequence: TGTGCCAGCAGGCAGAGGGCTAGCGGGAGGGAGGCAGATACGCAGTATTTT.

The V gene is TRBV2, the J gene TRBJ1-2, with TRBD1 identical over 8 bases. The junction had 6 bases not matched to a gene; V was cut back by 6 bases and J by 6 bases. The germline CDR1 and CDR2 sequences are SNHLY and FYNNEI. The CDR3 contains 13 residues. The CDR3 sequence is CASRNDRGDGYTF. CDR3 bases: TGTGCCAGCAGGAACGACAGGGGCGATGGCTACACCTTC.

The V and J genes are TRBV7-9 and TRBJ2-1, with 7 bases matching TRBD2. This CDR3 has 11 residues. The V gene end was trimmed by 4 bases and the J gene end by 15 bases; junction bases not matched to a gene: 6. Germline values: CDR1 SEHNR, CDR2 FQNEAQ (reference sequence). CDR3 nucleotides: TGTGCCAGCAGCTCCGGGACTAAGTTGTTCTTC. It specifies CASSSGTKLFF.

V and J are TRBV18 and TRBJ2-7; 8 bases are a match to TRBD1. Germline CDR1 KGHSH, CDR2 LQKENI. V trimming: 3 bases; J trimming: 0 bases; junction bases outside the gene matches: 16. This CDR3 comprises 19 residues. The CDR3 DNA follows: TGTGCCAGCTCACCGAGCCACGCCACCCCCGGGACAGGCTCCTACGAGCAGTACTTC. Encoded protein: CASSPSHATPGTGSYEQYF.

This chain uses TRBV6-5 with TRBJ1-4; TRBD1 agrees at 12 bases. V was pared by 0 bases and J by 5 bases, with 1 base of the junction left unmatched. CDR3 size: 16 residues. Germline V gene sequence: CDR1 MNHEY, CDR2 SVGAGI. The CDR3 reads CASSYSGQGANEKLFF. CDR3 DNA sequence: TGTGCCAGCAGTTACTCGGGACAGGGGGCAAATGAAAAACTGTTTTTT.

The chain is built from TRBV7-8 and TRBJ2-2, with 9 bases fitting TRBD2. The length of the CDR3 is 17 residues. Germline-derived CDR1 and CDR2 are SGHVS and FQNEAQ. The V gene end was trimmed by 8 bases and the J gene end by 0 bases; junction bases not matched to a gene: 10. CDR3 DNA: TGTGCCAGCGACCTGGGGCTAGCGGGGCCGAACACCGGGGAGCTGTTTTTT. This gives the protein CASDLGLAGPNTGELFF.

The rearrangement links TRBV4-3 to TRBJ2-3; 13 nucleotides match TRBD2. CDR1 LGHNA and CDR2 YSLEER come from the germline V gene. The CDR3 covers 16 residues. Trimming removed 3 bases from V and 5 bases from J; junction bases left unmatched: 5. This chain's CDR3 is CASSQPGLAGIDTQYF. CDR3 in DNA: TGCGCCAGCAGCCAGCCGGGACTAGCGGGGATAGATACGCAGTATTTT.

V usage is TRBV13 and J usage is TRBJ1-2, with TRBD1 matching 11 bases. CDR3 length: 15 amino acids. Germline-derived CDR1 and CDR2 are PRHDT and FYEKMQ (reference sequence). The junction had 5 bases not matched to a gene; V was cut back by 4 bases and J by 4 bases. The CDR3, as DNA: TGTGCCAGCAGCTCTGGAGGGACAGGGGGCTATGGCTACACCTTC. Translating gives CASSSGGTGGYGYTF.

The chain carries TRBV7-2 and TRBJ2-1; TRBD2 matches at 12 bases. The germline gives CDR1 SGHTA, CDR2 FQGNSA. Trimming at V came to 6 bases and at J to 8 bases, leaving 8 bases not matched to a gene. This CDR3 has 15 amino acids. The CDR3 here is CASRSSGGAWDEQFF. DNA of the CDR3: TGTGCCAGCAGATCTAGCGGGGGGGCTTGGGATGAGCAGTTCTTC.

The CDR3 DNA reads TGTGCCACCAGCAGAGGTGAGGGTTTAGCCAAAAACATTCAGTACTTC. This translates into CATSRGEGLAKNIQYF. The gene calls are TRBV15 and TRBJ2-4; D possibly corresponds to TRBD2 (5 bases). The V gene lost 1 base and the J gene lost 0 bases, with 10 bases spanning the gap. CDR3 length: 16 amino acids. Germline CDR1 LNHNV, CDR2 YYDKDF (reference sequence). Combining the CDR3 with reference TRBV15 and TRBJ2-4 gives the whole variable domain DAMVIQNPRYQVTQFGKPVTLSCSQTLNHNVMYWYQQKSSQAPKLLFHYYDKDFNNEADTPDNFQSRRPNTSFCFLDIRSPGLGDTAMYLCATSRGEGLAKNIQYFGAGTRLSVL.